This TCR beta chain appears in the sequencing data of a study of blood T cell repertoires in COVID-19. The overall study: COVID-19 samples, acute and convalescent, were from the United States, Italy and Spain. Sources were T cells, B-cell-depleted T cells, or PBMCs; the material itself was cDNA or gDNA.

The J segment lost 3 bases and the V segment lost 0 bases, leaving 3 bases of the junction unmatched. This CDR3 has 14 amino acids. The germline CDR1 and CDR2 sequences are SQVTM and ANQGSEA. In the original workflow: Amplification of reference gene primers provided the estimated nucleated cell counts. TCRdb keeps only in-frame clones here, not all; method: immunoSEQ multiplex PCR. V, J and clone size derive from that table, while D and trimming were established from the DNA sequence. Of 300,000 to 450,000 clones in the sample, 81% were seen once. This chain joins TRBV29-1 and TRBJ2-3; TRBD1 matches 7 bases. Sequenced input: peripheral blood. The TCR comes from a human donor with acute or convalescent COVID-19. The donor label of this sample is uncertain. The CDR3 DNA sequence: TGCAGCGTTGAAGATCACAGGGGAACAGATACGCAGTATTTT. Protein: CSVEDHRGTDTQYF.